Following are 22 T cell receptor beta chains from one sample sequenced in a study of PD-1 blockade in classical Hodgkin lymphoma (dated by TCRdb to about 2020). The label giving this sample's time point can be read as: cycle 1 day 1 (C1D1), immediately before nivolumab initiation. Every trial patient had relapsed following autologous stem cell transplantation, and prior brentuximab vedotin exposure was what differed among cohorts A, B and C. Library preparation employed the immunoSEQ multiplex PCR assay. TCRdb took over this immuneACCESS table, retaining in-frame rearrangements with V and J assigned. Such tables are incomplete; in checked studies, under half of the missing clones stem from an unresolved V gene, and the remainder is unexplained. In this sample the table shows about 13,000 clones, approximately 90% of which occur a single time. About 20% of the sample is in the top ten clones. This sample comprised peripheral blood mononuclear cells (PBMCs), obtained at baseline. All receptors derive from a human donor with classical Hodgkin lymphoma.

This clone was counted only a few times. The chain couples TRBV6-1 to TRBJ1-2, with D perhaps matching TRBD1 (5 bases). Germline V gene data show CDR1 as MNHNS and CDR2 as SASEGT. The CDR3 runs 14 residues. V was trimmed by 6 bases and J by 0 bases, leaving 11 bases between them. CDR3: CASSAVGPNYGYTF. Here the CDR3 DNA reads TGTGCCAGCAGCGCTGTGGGGCCTAACTATGGCTACACCTTC.

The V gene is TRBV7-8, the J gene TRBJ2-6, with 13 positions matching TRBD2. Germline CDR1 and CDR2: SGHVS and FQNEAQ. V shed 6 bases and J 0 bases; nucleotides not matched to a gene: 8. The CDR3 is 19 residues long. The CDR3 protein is CASRPRLAGGLSGANVLTF. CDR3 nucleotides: TGTGCCAGCAGACCACGACTAGCGGGAGGTCTCTCTGGGGCCAACGTCCTGACTTTC.

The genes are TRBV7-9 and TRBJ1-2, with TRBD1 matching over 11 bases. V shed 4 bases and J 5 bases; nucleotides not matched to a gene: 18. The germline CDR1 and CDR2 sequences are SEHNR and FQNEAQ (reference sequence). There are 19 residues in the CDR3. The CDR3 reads CASSSPSRTGTGGSYGYTF. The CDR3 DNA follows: TGTGCCAGCAGCTCCCCATCAAGAACCGGGACAGGGGGTAGTTATGGCTACACCTTC.

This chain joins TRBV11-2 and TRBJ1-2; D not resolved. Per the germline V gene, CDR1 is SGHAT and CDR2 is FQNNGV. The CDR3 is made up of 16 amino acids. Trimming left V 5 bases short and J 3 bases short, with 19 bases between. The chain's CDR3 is CASSPLIGGLDYGYTF. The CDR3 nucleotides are TGTGCCAGCAGCCCACTAATTGGAGGGTTGGACTATGGCTACACCTTC.

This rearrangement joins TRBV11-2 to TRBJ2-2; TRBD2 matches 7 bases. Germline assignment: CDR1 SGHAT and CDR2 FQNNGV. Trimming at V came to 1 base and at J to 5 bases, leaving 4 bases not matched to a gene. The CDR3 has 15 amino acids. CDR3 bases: TGTGCCAGCAGCTTAGCGGGAGGTTTTACCGGGGAGCTGTTTTTT. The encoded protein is CASSLAGGFTGELFF.

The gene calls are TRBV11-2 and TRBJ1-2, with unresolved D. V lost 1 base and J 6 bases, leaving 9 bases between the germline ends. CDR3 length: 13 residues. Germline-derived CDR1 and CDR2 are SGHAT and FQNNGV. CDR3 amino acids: CASSLVRTDGYTF. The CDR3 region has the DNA TGTGCCAGCAGCTTAGTAAGGACGGATGGCTACACCTTC. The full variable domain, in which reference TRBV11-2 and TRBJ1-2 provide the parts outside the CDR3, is EAGVAQSPRYKIIEKRQSVAFWCNPISGHATLYWYQQILGQGPKLLIQFQNNGVVDDSQLPKDRFSAERLKGVDSTLKIQPAKLEDSAVYLCASSLVRTDGYTFGSGTRLTVV.

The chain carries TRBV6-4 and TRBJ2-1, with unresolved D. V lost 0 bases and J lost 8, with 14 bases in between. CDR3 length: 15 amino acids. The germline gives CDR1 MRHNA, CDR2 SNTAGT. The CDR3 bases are TGTGCCAGCAGTGACTCGAACCTAGAGGTCGATGAGCAGTTCTTC. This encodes CASSDSNLEVDEQFF.

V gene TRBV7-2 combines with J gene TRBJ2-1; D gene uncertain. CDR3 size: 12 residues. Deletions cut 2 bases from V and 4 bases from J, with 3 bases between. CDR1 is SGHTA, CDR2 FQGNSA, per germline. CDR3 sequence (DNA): TGTGCCAGCAGCTTATCGTACAATGAGCAGTTCTTC. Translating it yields CASSLSYNEQFF. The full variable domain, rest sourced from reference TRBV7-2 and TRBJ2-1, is GAGVSQSPSNKVTEKGKDVELRCDPISGHTALYWYRQSLGQGLEFLIYFQGNSAPDKSGLPSDRFSAERTGGSVSTLTIQRTQQEDSAVYLCASSLSYNEQFFGPGTRLTVL.

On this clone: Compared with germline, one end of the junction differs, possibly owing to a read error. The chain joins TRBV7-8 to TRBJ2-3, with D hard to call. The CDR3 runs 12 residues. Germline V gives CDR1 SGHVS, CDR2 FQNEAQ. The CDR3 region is CASSPRGDAQYF. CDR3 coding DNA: TGTGCCAGCAGCCCGCGAGGAGATGCGCAGTATTTT.

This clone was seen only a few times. The CDR3 DNA is TGTGCCAGTAGTATGACTAGCGGGAGTTACCGCCACAATGAGCAGTTCTTC. Amino acid sequence: CASSMTSGSYRHNEQFF. V usage is TRBV19 and J usage is TRBJ2-1; 12 bases align to TRBD2. Trimming cost V 3 bases and J 5 bases; bases outside gene matches: 8. The CDR3 is 17 residues long. Germline loops: CDR1 LNHDA, CDR2 SQIVND (reference sequence).

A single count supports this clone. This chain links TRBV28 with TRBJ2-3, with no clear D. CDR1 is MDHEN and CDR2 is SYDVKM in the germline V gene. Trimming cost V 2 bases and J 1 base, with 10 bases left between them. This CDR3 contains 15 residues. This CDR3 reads CASSLPQAGTDTQYF. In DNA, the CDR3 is TGTGCCAGCAGTTTACCCCAGGCCGGCACAGATACGCAGTATTTT.

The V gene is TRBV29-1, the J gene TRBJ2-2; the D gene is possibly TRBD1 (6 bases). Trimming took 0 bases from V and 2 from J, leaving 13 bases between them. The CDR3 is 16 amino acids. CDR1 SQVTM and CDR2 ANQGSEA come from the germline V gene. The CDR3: CSVEDRGRGNTGELFF. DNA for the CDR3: TGCAGCGTTGAAGATCGGGGCAGGGGTAACACCGGGGAGCTGTTTTTT.

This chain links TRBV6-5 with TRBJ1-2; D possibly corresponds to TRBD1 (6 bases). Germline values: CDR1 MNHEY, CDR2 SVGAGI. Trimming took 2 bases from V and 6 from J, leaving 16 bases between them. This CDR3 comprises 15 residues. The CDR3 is CASSYEGGAVDGYTF. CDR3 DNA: TGTGCCAGCAGTTACGAAGGGGGGGCAGTGGATGGCTACACCTTC.

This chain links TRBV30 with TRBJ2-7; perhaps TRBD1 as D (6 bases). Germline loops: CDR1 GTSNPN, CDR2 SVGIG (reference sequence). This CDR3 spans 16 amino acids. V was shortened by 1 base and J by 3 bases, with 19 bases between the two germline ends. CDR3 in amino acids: CAWSESGRGYLYEQYF. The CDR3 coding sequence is TGTGCCTGGAGTGAAAGTGGCAGGGGCTATCTCTACGAGCAGTACTTC. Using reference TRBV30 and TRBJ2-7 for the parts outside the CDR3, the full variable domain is SQTIHQWPATLVQPVGSPLSLECTVEGTSNPNLYWYRQAAGRGLQLLFYSVGIGQISSEVPQNLSASRPQDRQFILSSKKLLLSDSGFYLCAWSESGRGYLYEQYFGPGTRLTVT.

The CDR3 region is CASVGRPTDTQYF. DNA for the CDR3: TGTGCCAGCGTGGGCAGACCCACAGATACGCAGTATTTT. This sequence joins TRBV6-5 and TRBJ2-3; D is unclear. V shed 8 bases and J shed 2 bases, with 11 bases lying between them. This CDR3 spans 13 amino acids. CDR1 is MNHEY and CDR2 is SVGAGI in the germline V gene.

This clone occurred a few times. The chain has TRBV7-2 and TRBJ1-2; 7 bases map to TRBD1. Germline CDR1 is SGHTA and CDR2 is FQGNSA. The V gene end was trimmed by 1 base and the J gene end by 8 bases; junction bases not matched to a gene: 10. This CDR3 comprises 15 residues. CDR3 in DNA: TGTGCCAGCAGCTTAGGGATGACAGGGATAGGGGGCTACACCTTC. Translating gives CASSLGMTGIGGYTF.

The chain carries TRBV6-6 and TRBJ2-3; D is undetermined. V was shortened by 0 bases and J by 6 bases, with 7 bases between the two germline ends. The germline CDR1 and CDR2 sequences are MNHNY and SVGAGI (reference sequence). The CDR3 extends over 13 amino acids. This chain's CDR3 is CASSYSKTDTQYF. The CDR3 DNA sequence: TGTGCCAGCAGTTACTCGAAGACGGATACGCAGTATTTT.

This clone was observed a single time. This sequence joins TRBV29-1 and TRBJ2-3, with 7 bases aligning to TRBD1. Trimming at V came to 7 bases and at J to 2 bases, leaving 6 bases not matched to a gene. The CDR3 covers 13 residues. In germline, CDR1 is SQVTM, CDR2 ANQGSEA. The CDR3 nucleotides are TGCAGCGGAGACAGGGAAAACACAGATACGCAGTATTTT. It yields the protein CSGDRENTDTQYF.

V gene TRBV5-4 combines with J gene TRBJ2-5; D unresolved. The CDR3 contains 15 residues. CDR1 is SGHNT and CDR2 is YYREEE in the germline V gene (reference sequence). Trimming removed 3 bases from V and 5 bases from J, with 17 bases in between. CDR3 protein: CASSSISEHGETQYF. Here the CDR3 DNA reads TGTGCCAGCAGCTCCATATCGGAGCACGGGGAGACCCAGTACTTC.

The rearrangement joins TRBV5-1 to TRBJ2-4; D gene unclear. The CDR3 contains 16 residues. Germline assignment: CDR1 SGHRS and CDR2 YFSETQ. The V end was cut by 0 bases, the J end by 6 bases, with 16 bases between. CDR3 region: CASSLGFVQPGNIQYF. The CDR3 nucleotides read TGCGCCAGCAGCTTGGGGTTCGTGCAGCCAGGAAACATTCAGTACTTC.

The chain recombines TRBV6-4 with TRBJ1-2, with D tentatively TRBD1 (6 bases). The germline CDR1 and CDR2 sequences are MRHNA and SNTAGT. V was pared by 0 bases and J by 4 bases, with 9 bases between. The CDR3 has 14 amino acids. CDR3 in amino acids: CASSDSQGRYGYTF. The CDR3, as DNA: TGTGCCAGCAGTGACTCTCAGGGGCGCTATGGCTACACCTTC.

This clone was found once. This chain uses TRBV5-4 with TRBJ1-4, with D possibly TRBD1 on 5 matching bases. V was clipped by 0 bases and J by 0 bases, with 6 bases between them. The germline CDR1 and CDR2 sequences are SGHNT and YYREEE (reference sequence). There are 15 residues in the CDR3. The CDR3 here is CASSLEGTTNEKLFF. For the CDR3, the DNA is TGTGCCAGCAGCTTGGAGGGGACAACTAATGAAAAACTGTTTTTT.